The 14 T cell receptor beta chains presented below share a single source sample, sequenced in a study of follicular helper T cells after annual influenza vaccination. Specified time point: 2014-2015 season, 7 days after vaccination. Sequencing was performed with immunoSEQ multiplex PCR; in TCRdb, only in-frame clones are kept and a portion is missing. The sample includes roughly 15,000 clones, about 88% of them seen just once. The input for sequencing was CXCR5+ CD38- circulating T follicular helper cells from blood, taken 7 days after influenza vaccination. Documented subset: circulating Tfh, non-naive CD4+CXCR5+PD-1+ (ICOS+CD38+ or ICOS-CD38-). All receptors derive from an adult who received the influenza vaccine.

V and J are TRBV5-1 and TRBJ2-3, with TRBD2 identical over 10 bases. Germline assignment: CDR1 SGHRS and CDR2 YFSETQ. There are 18 residues in the CDR3. Losses at the gene ends were 0 bases for V and 4 bases for J; bases not matched to a gene: 11. The CDR3, as DNA: TGCGCCAGCAGCTTGGCAACTAGCGGGATGGGCCGCCCAGATACGCAGTATTTT. Amino acids: CASSLATSGMGRPDTQYF. The full variable domain, rest sourced from reference TRBV5-1 and TRBJ2-3, is KAGVTQTPRYLIKTRGQQVTLSCSPISGHRSVSWYQQTPGQGLQFLFEYFSETQRNKGNFPGRFSGRQFSNSRSEMNVSTLELGDSALYLCASSLATSGMGRPDTQYFGPGTRLTVL.

About this clone: The same CDR3 is also encoded by other DNA sequences in this sample. V is TRBV5-1 and J is TRBJ1-1; no definite D call. The CDR3 totals 14 residues. Trimming stripped 0 bases from V and 0 bases from J, with 6 bases between. Germline CDR1 reads SGHRS; CDR2 reads YFSETQ. The CDR3 loop is CASSLVQMNTEAFF. CDR3 bases: TGCGCCAGCAGCTTGGTGCAGATGAACACTGAAGCTTTCTTT.

This chain connects TRBV11-2 to TRBJ2-2, with a weak D call TRBD1 (5 bases). V dropped 5 bases and J dropped 0 bases, with 10 bases sitting between them. The germline CDR1 and CDR2 sequences are SGHAT and FQNNGV. The CDR3 spans 15 residues. CDR3 sequence reads: CASSPGQANTGELFF. CDR3 nucleotide sequence: TGTGCCAGCAGCCCTGGACAAGCGAACACCGGGGAGCTGTTTTTT.

The chain joins TRBV27 to TRBJ1-6; 7 bases are shared with TRBD1. V dropped 5 bases and J dropped 5; count of bases not matched to a gene: 3. The CDR3 is 14 amino acids. Germline V gene data show CDR1 as MNHEY and CDR2 as SMNVEV (reference sequence). CDR3 coding DNA: TGTGCCAGCAGTGGGGGACAGAATAATTCACCCCTCCACTTT. Amino acids: CASSGGQNNSPLHF.

The CDR3 sequence is CASQNQATGELFF. CDR3 coding DNA: TGTGCCAGCCAGAACCAGGCCACCGGGGAGCTGTTTTTT. This rearrangement joins TRBV5-4 to TRBJ2-2; D gene ambiguous. Trimming removed 7 bases at V and 4 bases at J, with 11 bases between. CDR1 and CDR2 from the germline V gene are SGHNT and YYREEE (reference sequence). The CDR3 has 13 amino acids.

The chain couples TRBV5-1 to TRBJ1-1; a weak D match, TRBD1 (6 bases). V lost 0 bases, J lost 0 bases, and 15 bases lay in between. The CDR3 length is 17 residues. CDR1 and CDR2 (germline): SGHRS, YFSETQ. The CDR3 DNA is TGCGCCAGCAGCTTGGGGACAGCCAAATCCTTGAACACTGAAGCTTTCTTT. It is translated as CASSLGTAKSLNTEAFF. Variable domain in full (rest from reference TRBV5-1 and TRBJ1-1): KAGVTQTPRYLIKTRGQQVTLSCSPISGHRSVSWYQQTPGQGLQFLFEYFSETQRNKGNFPGRFSGRQFSNSRSEMNVSTLELGDSALYLCASSLGTAKSLNTEAFFGQGTRLTVV.

V usage is TRBV29-1 and J usage is TRBJ1-1; TRBD1 matches 7 bases. With V trimmed by 5 bases and J by 4 bases, 1 base remained unmatched. Germline V gene lookup returns CDR1 SQVTM and CDR2 ANQGSEA. The CDR3 has 11 amino acids. CDR3 protein: CSVQGGTEAFF. Written as DNA, the CDR3 is TGCAGCGTTCAGGGGGGCACTGAAGCTTTCTTT.

V usage is TRBV10-3 and J usage is TRBJ2-7; no clear D gene. Trimming took off 4 bases at V and 4 bases at J, with 11 bases between the two ends. The CDR3 length is 13 residues. Germline CDR1 and CDR2: ENHRY and SYGVKD. The CDR3 nucleotides read TGTGCCATCAGTGCCGTCAACAGTTACGAGCAGTACTTC. Translation gives CAISAVNSYEQYF.

The genes are TRBV28 and TRBJ2-5, with 8 nucleotides matching TRBD1. The CDR3 runs 13 residues. Trimming removed 7 bases from V and 5 bases from J; junction bases left unmatched: 6. CDR1 is MDHEN and CDR2 is SYDVKM in the germline V gene. The chain's CDR3 is CASTRGQWETQYF. CDR3 nucleotides: TGTGCCAGCACCAGGGGGCAATGGGAGACCCAGTACTTC.

The rearrangement links TRBV5-1 to TRBJ2-1; possible D gene TRBD1, 5 bases. The CDR3 sequence is 12 residues long. V shed 4 bases and J shed 7 bases, with 9 bases lying between them. Germline V gene sequence: CDR1 SGHRS, CDR2 YFSETQ. The chain's CDR3 is CASSLQGNEQFF. The CDR3 nucleotides are TGCGCCAGCAGCCTGCAGGGTAATGAGCAGTTCTTC.

This clone has only a few counts. The J gene is TRBJ1-2, the V gene TRBV6-5, with 7 bases aligning to TRBD1. Unmatched junction bases numbered 11, after V lost 2 bases and J lost 8 bases. Germline V gives CDR1 MNHEY, CDR2 SVGAGI. The CDR3 consists of 15 residues. The DNA for the CDR3 is TGTGCCAGCAGTTACGCGGACAGGCGAACCTCAGGCTACACCTTC. Translated: CASSYADRRTSGYTF.

The chain is built from TRBV29-1 and TRBJ2-5; no clear D gene. Germline CDR1 is SQVTM and CDR2 is ANQGSEA. CDR3 length equals 13 residues. Trimming stripped 2 bases from V and 5 bases from J, with 12 bases between. This CDR3 reads CSVEQQTRETQYF. Written as DNA, the CDR3 is TGCAGCGTTGAACAGCAAACGAGGGAGACCCAGTACTTC.

J is TRBJ2-7 and V is TRBV5-1, with unresolved D. Germline V CDR1 and CDR2: SGHRS, YFSETQ. V lost 6 bases and J lost 0, with 10 bases in between. CDR3 length: 13 amino acids. The CDR3 here is CASTYGGSYEQYF. Written as DNA, the CDR3 is TGCGCCAGCACCTACGGTGGCTCCTACGAGCAGTACTTC.

The V gene is TRBV7-9, the J gene TRBJ1-2; TRBD1 matches at 7 bases. CDR3 length equals 15 residues. V trimming: 5 bases; J trimming: 5 bases; junction bases outside the gene matches: 11. Germline V gives CDR1 SEHNR, CDR2 FQNEAQ (reference sequence). The CDR3 here is CASSLPDRVGYGYTF. CDR3 coding DNA: TGTGCCAGCAGCCTCCCAGACAGGGTTGGTTATGGCTACACCTTC.